This T cell receptor (beta chain) was identified in a study of blood T cell repertoires in COVID-19. Study in general: Researchers got acute and convalescent COVID-19 samples from the United States, Italy and Spain. Nucleic acid was either cDNA or gDNA, and it came from T cells, B-cell-depleted T cells, or PBMCs.

Per the authors' pipeline: By means of reference gene primer amplification, nucleated cell counts were estimated. Profiling relied on immunoSEQ multiplex PCR, and the TCRdb table lists in-frame clones only, not all of them. V and J calls and clone size follow that table, whereas D and trimming were derived from the DNA. The profile shows about 76,000 clones, over 85% of them singletons. This clone rates as medium-sized. With V trimmed by 6 bases and J by 4 bases, 10 bases remained unmatched. This CDR3 spans 15 amino acids. Per the germline V gene, CDR1 is MNHEY and CDR2 is SVGEGT. The specimen sequenced was peripheral blood. The receptor was derived from a man aged 45 to 65 with acute or convalescent COVID-19. This chain connects TRBV6-2 or TRBV6-3 to TRBJ2-7; 9 nucleotides align to TRBD2. CDR3 amino acids: CASSTSGLAVYEQYV. In DNA, the CDR3 is TGTGCCAGCAGCACCTCGGGACTAGCAGTGTACGAGCAGTACGTC.